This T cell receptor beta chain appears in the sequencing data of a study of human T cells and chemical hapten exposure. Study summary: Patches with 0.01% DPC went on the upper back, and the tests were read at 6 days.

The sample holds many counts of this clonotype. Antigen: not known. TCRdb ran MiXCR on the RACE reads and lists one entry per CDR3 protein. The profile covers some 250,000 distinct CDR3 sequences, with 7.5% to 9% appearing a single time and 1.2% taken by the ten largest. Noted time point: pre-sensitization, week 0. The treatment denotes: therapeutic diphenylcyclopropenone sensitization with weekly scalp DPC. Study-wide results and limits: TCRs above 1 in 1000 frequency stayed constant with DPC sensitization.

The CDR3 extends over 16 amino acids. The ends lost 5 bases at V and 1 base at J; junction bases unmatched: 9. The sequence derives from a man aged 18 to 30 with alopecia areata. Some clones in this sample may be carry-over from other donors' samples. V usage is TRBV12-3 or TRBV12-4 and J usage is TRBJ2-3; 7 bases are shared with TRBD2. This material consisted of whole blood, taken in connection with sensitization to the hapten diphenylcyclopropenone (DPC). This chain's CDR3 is CASSPPGAGGTDTQYF. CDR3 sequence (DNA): TGTGCCAGCAGTCCCCCCGGCGCGGGGGGCACAGATACGCAGTATTTT.